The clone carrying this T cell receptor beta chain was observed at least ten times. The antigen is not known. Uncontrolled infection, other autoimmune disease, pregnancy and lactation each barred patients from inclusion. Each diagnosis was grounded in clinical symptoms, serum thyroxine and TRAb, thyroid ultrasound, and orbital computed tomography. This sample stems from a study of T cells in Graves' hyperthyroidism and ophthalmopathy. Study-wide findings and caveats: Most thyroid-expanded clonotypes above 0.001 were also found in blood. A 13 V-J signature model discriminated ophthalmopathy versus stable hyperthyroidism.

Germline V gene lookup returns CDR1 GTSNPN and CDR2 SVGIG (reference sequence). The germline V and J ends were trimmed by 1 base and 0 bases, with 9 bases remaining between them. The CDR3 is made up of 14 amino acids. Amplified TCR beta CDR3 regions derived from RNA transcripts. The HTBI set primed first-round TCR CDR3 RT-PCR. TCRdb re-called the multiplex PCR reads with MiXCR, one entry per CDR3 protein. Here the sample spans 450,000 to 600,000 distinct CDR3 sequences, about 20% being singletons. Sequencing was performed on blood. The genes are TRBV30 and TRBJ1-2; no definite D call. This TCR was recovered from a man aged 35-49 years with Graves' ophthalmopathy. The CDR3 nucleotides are TGTGCCTGGAGTGGCCCGGGGTCTAACTATGGCTACACCTTC. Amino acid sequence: CAWSGPGSNYGYTF.